The next 28 T cell receptor beta chains were all read from a single sample in a study of post-analysis software for immune sequencing data (dated by TCRdb to between 2014 and 2017). Overall results and qualifications from the work: Significantly higher frequencies in patients than in controls were found for roughly 5 TRBV segments, including TRBV5-6, TRBV5-1 and TRBV20-1.

Antigens for these TCRs are unknown. The library was prepared using PCR. The reads were generated on an Illumina HiSeq 2500. Unique molecular identifiers were incorporated into TCR beta cDNA libraries to reduce PCR and sequencing biases. TCRdb reprocessing: public reads trimmed at Q25 with fastp, clones called with MiXCR, in-frame beta chains kept. Each entry is one CDR3 protein sequence, shown with its most common DNA and genes. The sample has about 820,000 distinct CDR3 sequences on record, about 53% of them singletons. Of the sample, 4.6% falls within the top ten clones. Sequences were obtained from blood. The receptors derive from a girl aged 10-17 years with multiple sclerosis.

The rearrangement links TRBV6-4 to TRBJ2-3; D is unresolved. This CDR3 comprises 16 residues. Per the germline V gene, CDR1 is MRHNA and CDR2 is SNTAGT. Trimming pared 0 bases from V and 2 bases from J, leaving 12 bases between. The CDR3 reads CASSDSWQADTDTQYF. The DNA of the CDR3 is TGTGCCAGCAGTGACTCCTGGCAGGCGGACACAGATACGCAGTATTTT.

The chain joins TRBV9 to TRBJ2-3, with TRBD2 identical over 11 bases. Trimming at V came to 3 bases and at J to 4 bases, leaving 7 bases not matched to a gene. The CDR3 contains 16 residues. The germline V gene has CDR1 SGDLS and CDR2 YYNGEE. The CDR3 DNA reads as TGTGCCAGCAGCGGATATAGCGGGGGGGGCCCAGATACGCAGTATTTT. Protein: CASSGYSGGGPDTQYF.

This chain uses TRBV29-1 with TRBJ2-7; tentatively, D is TRBD1 (5 bases). The CDR3 consists of 13 residues. V was trimmed by 5 bases and J by 0 bases, leaving 11 bases between them. CDR1 SQVTM and CDR2 ANQGSEA come from the germline V gene. The DNA for the CDR3 is TGCAGCGTTAGGGTCAGGGCCTCCTACGAGCAGTACTTC. Amino acid sequence: CSVRVRASYEQYF.

This chain uses TRBV29-1 with TRBJ2-7, with 8 bases fitting TRBD1. The CDR3 extends over 13 amino acids. Looked up from germline, CDR1 is SQVTM and CDR2 is ANQGSEA. Losses at the gene ends were 3 bases for V and 1 base for J; bases not matched to a gene: 2. The CDR3, as DNA: TGCAGCGTTGACCGGACAGGGTCCTACGAGCAGTACTTC. Translating gives CSVDRTGSYEQYF.

This rearrangement joins TRBV10-3 to TRBJ2-3, with TRBD1 matching 7 bases. J lost 8 bases, V lost 6 bases, and 11 bases had no gene match. CDR1 is ENHRY and CDR2 is SYGVKD in the germline V gene. This CDR3 is built from 14 residues. CDR3 DNA: TGTGCCATCAGGGACTCCGACAGGGCAGGTACGCAGTATTTT. Protein product: CAIRDSDRAGTQYF.

This clonotype was seen only a few times. The junction does not match germline at one end; this may be a read error. The chain is built from TRBV6-2 or TRBV6-3 and TRBJ2-1; 8 bases agree with TRBD1. The germline V gene encodes CDR1 MNHEY and CDR2 SVGEGT. This CDR3 contains 14 residues. The CDR3 DNA is TGTGCCAGCACCCGTGGACAGGGCTACCATGAGCAGTTCTTC. This sequence encodes CASTRGQGYHEQFF.

This sequence joins TRBV12-3 or TRBV12-4 and TRBJ2-1; D may correspond to TRBD1 or TRBD2 (5 bases each). The CDR3 is 14 residues long. The V end was cut by 8 bases, the J end by 0 bases, with 11 bases between. The CDR3 nucleotides are TGTGCCAGCCGGGGCCCAAGCTCCTACAATGAGCAGTTCTTC. Its translation is CASRGPSSYNEQFF.

The chain joins TRBV7-6 to TRBJ2-5; tentatively, D is TRBD2 (5 bases). V was shortened by 5 bases and J by 5 bases, with 18 bases between the two germline ends. Germline V lookup: CDR1 SGHVS, CDR2 FNYEAQ. The CDR3 loop spans 15 amino acids. The CDR3 reads CASSPSEGPRETQYF. The CDR3 DNA sequence: TGTGCCAGCAGCCCTAGTGAGGGTCCTCGGGAGACCCAGTACTTC.

The chain joins TRBV14 to TRBJ2-4; 12 nucleotides match TRBD2. The CDR3 is made up of 17 amino acids. The V gene end was trimmed by 4 bases and the J gene end by 4 bases; junction bases not matched to a gene: 8. CDR1 SGHDN and CDR2 FVKESK come from the germline V gene. In nucleotides, the CDR3 is TGTGCCAGCAGCCGCATTGGACTAGCGGGGCTAAAAAACATTCAGTACTTC. Translated: CASSRIGLAGLKNIQYF.

The chain uses TRBV20-1 and TRBJ2-5, with TRBD2 matching over 10 bases. The J segment lost 5 bases and the V segment lost 3 bases, leaving 6 bases of the junction unmatched. This CDR3 is built from 14 residues. CDR1 and CDR2 from the germline V gene are DFQATT and SNEGSKA (reference sequence). CDR3 protein: CSARLTSGKETQYF. DNA for the CDR3: TGCAGTGCTAGGCTAACTAGCGGGAAGGAGACCCAGTACTTC.

This clonotype was recorded once. V is TRBV5-1 and J is TRBJ2-3, with D hard to call. The CDR3 is made up of 15 amino acids. Germline CDR1 and CDR2: SGHRS and YFSETQ. V was clipped by 0 bases and J by 0 bases, with 8 bases between them. Here the CDR3 reads CASSLAQISTDTQYF. The CDR3 nucleotides are TGCGCCAGCAGCTTGGCCCAGATCAGCACAGATACGCAGTATTTT.

This clonotype appeared a few times. V and J are TRBV18 and TRBJ2-3; D is possibly TRBD2 (6 bases). Germline-derived CDR1 and CDR2 are KGHSH and LQKENI. This CDR3 spans 16 amino acids. Trimming took 5 bases from V and 0 from J, leaving 15 bases between them. CDR3 sequence: CASSEYMSGSTDTQYF. The CDR3 nucleotides are TGTGCCAGCTCAGAATACATGAGCGGGAGCACAGATACGCAGTATTTT.

V gene TRBV21-1 combines with J gene TRBJ2-4; the table calls TRBD2, which could not be checked here. TRBV21-1 is a known pseudogene. The CDR3 contains 20 residues. CDR3 bases: TGTGCCAGCAGCGAAAACGGACTAGCGGGAGGACGGGTAGCCAAAAACATTCAGTACTTC. Its translation: CASSENGLAGGRVAKNIQYF.

This clonotype was detected only a few times. The chain couples TRBV10-3 to TRBJ2-5, with D perhaps assigned TRBD1 or TRBD2 (5 bases each). The CDR3 sequence is 15 residues long. CDR1 ENHRY and CDR2 SYGVKD come from the germline V gene. V shed 8 bases and J shed 0 bases, with 16 bases lying between them. Here the CDR3 reads CAIGRGRPYQETQYF. DNA of the CDR3: TGTGCCATCGGACGGGGACGCCCGTACCAAGAGACCCAGTACTTC.

The chain's CDR3 is CASSTGTGQKTQYF. DNA of the CDR3: TGTGCCAGCAGCACCGGGACTGGCCAGAAGACCCAGTACTTC. The chain has TRBV7-9 and TRBJ2-5, with TRBD2 as a possible D gene (6 bases). Germline CDR1 and CDR2: SEHNR and FQNEAQ (reference sequence). The CDR3 consists of 14 residues. Trimming took 5 bases from V and 6 from J, leaving 16 bases between them.

The chain links TRBV29-1 to TRBJ2-1; D gene ambiguous. CDR1 is SQVTM, CDR2 ANQGSEA, per germline. V lost 1 base to trimming and J lost 6 bases, with 7 bases between them. The CDR3 consists of 12 residues. The CDR3 protein is CSVEARFNEQFF. The CDR3 DNA follows: TGCAGCGTTGAAGCAAGGTTCAATGAGCAGTTCTTC.

The V call is TRBV5-1, the J call TRBJ2-1, with D possibly matching TRBD2 (5 bases). This CDR3 has 15 residues. Germline loops: CDR1 SGHRS, CDR2 YFSETQ. V lost 7 bases to trimming and J lost 0 bases, with 14 bases between them. The DNA of the CDR3 is TGCGCCAGCGTCTTGGAGAGCGGCTCCTACAATGAGCAGTTCTTC. As protein: CASVLESGSYNEQFF.

The chain carries TRBV12-3 or TRBV12-4 and TRBJ2-7; D possibly corresponds to TRBD1 (5 bases). Trimming stripped 1 base from V and 4 bases from J, with 11 bases between. CDR3 length: 14 residues. CDR3 bases: TGTGCCAGCAGTTTAGTGGACACTACTTACGAGCAGTACTTC. Translating gives CASSLVDTTYEQYF.

The gene calls are TRBV7-8 and TRBJ1-5; no definite D call. V lost 4 bases and J lost 7, with 8 bases in between. This CDR3 is built from 12 residues. From germline, CDR1 is SGHVS and CDR2 FQNEAQ. This chain's CDR3 is CASSSVGQPQHF. The CDR3 DNA sequence: TGTGCCAGCAGCTCGGTTGGCCAGCCCCAGCATTTT.

This chain uses TRBV18 with TRBJ2-7; D is unclear. Germline assignment: CDR1 KGHSH and CDR2 LQKENI. V was cut by 2 bases and J by 2 bases, with 10 bases left in between. The CDR3 has 14 amino acids. The CDR3 nucleotides are TGTGCCAGCTCACCAGCTCAGGCCACCTACGAGCAGTACTTC. Protein product: CASSPAQATYEQYF.

Notes on this clonotype: A read error may account for a junction end that differs from germline. The genes are TRBV5-1 and TRBJ2-7; 7 nucleotides agree with TRBD1. CDR1 and CDR2 from the germline V gene are SGHRS and YFSETQ. The CDR3 spans 15 residues. DNA of the CDR3: TGCGCCAGTAGCTTGGCCGGACAGGTTGGCTACGAGCAGTACTTC. Translated, it gives CASSLAGQVGYEQYF.

The J gene is TRBJ2-7, the V gene TRBV5-1, with a possible D match to TRBD2 (6 bases). Trimming took off 3 bases at V and 3 bases at J, with 13 bases between the two ends. CDR1 and CDR2 (germline): SGHRS, YFSETQ. The CDR3 sequence is 14 residues long. The CDR3 sequence is CASSSEGPGYEQYF. CDR3 DNA: TGCGCCAGCAGCTCGGAGGGCCCCGGCTACGAGCAGTACTTC.

A few counts support this clonotype. The rearrangement joins TRBV5-4 to TRBJ1-2, with D hard to call. The V end lost 2 bases, the J end lost 4 bases, and 15 bases lay between the germline ends. The CDR3 runs 15 residues. Germline values: CDR1 SGHNT, CDR2 YYREEE (reference sequence). The CDR3: CASSLPPHGVYGYTF. Here the CDR3 DNA reads TGTGCCAGCAGCTTACCCCCTCACGGAGTCTATGGCTACACCTTC.

The V and J genes are TRBV7-9 and TRBJ2-1, with D unclear. The CDR3 extends over 13 amino acids. In germline, CDR1 is SEHNR, CDR2 FQNEAQ (reference sequence). Trimming cost V 3 bases and J 7 bases, with 10 bases left between them. CDR3 sequence: CASSLDPFNEQFF. Written as DNA, the CDR3 is TGTGCCAGCAGCTTGGACCCGTTTAATGAGCAGTTCTTC.

Points on this clonotype: The junction does not match germline at one end; this may be a read error. V usage is TRBV15 and J usage is TRBJ2-7; D not certain. The CDR3 has 15 residues. CDR1 LNHNV and CDR2 YYDKDF come from the germline V gene (reference sequence). CDR3: CATSRDKAQAYEQYF. DNA of the CDR3: TGTGCCACTAGCAGAGATAAGGCCCAGGCCTACGAGCAGTACTTC. Drawing the rest from reference TRBV15 and TRBJ2-7, the complete variable domain is DAMVIQNPRYQVTQFGKPVTLSCSQTLNHNVMYWYQQKSSQAPKLLFHYYDKDFNNEADTPDNFQSRRPNTSFCFLDIRSPGLGDTAMYLCATSRDKAQAYEQYFGPGTRLTVT.

V gene TRBV20-1 combines with J gene TRBJ2-1; tentatively, D is TRBD2 (5 bases). The CDR3 totals 13 residues. From germline, CDR1 is DFQATT and CDR2 SNEGSKA (reference sequence). With 1 base removed from V and 8 bases from J, the gap between germline ends came to 12 bases. In DNA, the CDR3 is TGCAGTGCTAGAGTAGGGCGGGCCCATGAGCAGTTCTTC. Translated: CSARVGRAHEQFF.

This clonotype was detected only a few times. This chain connects TRBV7-9 to TRBJ2-3; possibly TRBD1 for D (6 bases). V lost 5 bases to trimming and J lost 1 base, with 19 bases between them. Germline V gene lookup returns CDR1 SEHNR and CDR2 FQNEAQ (reference sequence). The CDR3 is 17 amino acids. The DNA for the CDR3 is TGTGCCAGCAGCCCTTTCCGCCGGGACATCCGCACAGATACGCAGTATTTT. Protein: CASSPFRRDIRTDTQYF.

The chain has TRBV20-1 and TRBJ2-3; no definite D call. This CDR3 comprises 12 residues. CDR1 and CDR2 (germline): DFQATT, SNEGSKA (reference sequence). V gave up 0 bases and J gave up 5 bases, with 6 bases separating them. The CDR3 reads CSAREGGDTQYF. The CDR3, as DNA: TGCAGTGCTAGAGAGGGCGGAGATACGCAGTATTTT.